This T cell receptor beta chain was documented in a study of cytomegalovirus exposure and HLA in healthy donors. Turning to the study itself: Previous work identified around 120 million unique TCR beta sequences from around 200 million T cells. Inside one of the first data releases sat about 85 million unique TCRs taken from HLA-typed donors.

The V and J ends lost 1 base and 3 bases respectively, with 7 bases between them. The CDR3 is 14 residues long. Germline values: CDR1 KGHSH, CDR2 LQKENI. To note about this clone: Its cognate antigen is unknown.

The study ran its PCR with 60 Vbeta and 13 Jbeta primers. TCRdb's copy holds only in-frame clones and misses some; the assay was immunoSEQ multiplex PCR. The repertoire holds 50,000 or so clones, with about 67% as singletons. Broader study findings: Analyzed later, most CMV-associated TCR beta chains appeared HLA-restricted.

This TCR was recovered from a man between 40 and 49 years old in good health and CMV-seropositive. The specimen was PBMCs. V usage is TRBV18 and J usage is TRBJ1-5; unclear D gene. CDR3 sequence reads: CASSPLPSNQPQHF. CDR3 bases: TGTGCCAGCTCACCACTCCCCTCCAATCAGCCCCAGCATTTT.